A selection of T cell receptor beta chains follows, all from one sample in a study of T cell changes during pregnancy in multiple sclerosis. Sequencing used immunoSEQ multiplex PCR; TCRdb keeps in-frame clones, though not all of them. The sample has around 24,000 clones; more than 75% are singletons. This sample comprised CD8+ T cells from peripheral blood mononuclear cells, obtained in the first trimester of pregnancy. These receptors were collected from a female donor in good health, enrolled as a control in a pregnancy study. Both conserved end residues are part of each CDR3. The D gene is left open where the match is weak. Clone size appears in some rows only: once, few, many, or a class for an expanded clone.

d_gene: TRBD2; len: 15; v_gene: TRBV7-2; j_gene: TRBJ2-1; abundance: many; CDR3aa: CASSLLAGGPYEQFF; CDR3nt: TGTGCCAGCAGCTTACTAGCGGGAGGGCCCTATGAGCAGTTCTTC
d_gene: NA; len: 12; v_gene: TRBV10-3; j_gene: TRBJ2-7; abundance: NA; CDR3aa: CAISALYDEQYF; CDR3nt: TGTGCCATCAGTGCTCTATATGACGAGCAGTACTTC
d_gene: TRBD2; len: 15; v_gene: TRBV6-6; j_gene: TRBJ2-7; abundance: NA; CDR3aa: CASSTGLAETGEQYF; CDR3nt: TGTGCCAGCAGTACCGGACTAGCGGAGACGGGTGAGCAGTACTTC
d_gene: NA; len: 14; v_gene: TRBV5-5; j_gene: TRBJ1-2; abundance: NA; CDR3aa: CASSLSHRQDGYTF; CDR3nt: TGTGCCAGCAGCTTGTCACACCGTCAGGATGGCTACACCTTC
d_gene: TRBD1; len: 16; v_gene: TRBV6-4; j_gene: TRBJ2-1; abundance: NA; CDR3aa: CASSLSGTGSYNEQFF; CDR3nt: TGTGCCAGCAGCCTTTCCGGGACAGGCTCCTACAATGAGCAGTTCTTC
d_gene: NA; len: 11; v_gene: TRBV20-1; j_gene: TRBJ2-7; abundance: NA; CDR3aa: CSTRGSYEQYF; CDR3nt: TGCAGTACCAGGGGATCCTACGAGCAGTACTTC
d_gene: NA; len: 14; v_gene: TRBV10-2; j_gene: TRBJ2-7; abundance: large; CDR3aa: CASSEPSSPYEQYF; CDR3nt: TGCGCCAGCAGTGAGCCTTCCTCCCCCTACGAGCAGTACTTC
d_gene: TRBD1; len: 15; v_gene: TRBV4-1; j_gene: TRBJ1-5; abundance: NA; CDR3aa: CASSQGTGDYQPQHF; CDR3nt: TGCGCCAGCAGCCAAGGGACAGGGGACTATCAGCCCCAGCATTTT
d_gene: NA; len: 14; v_gene: TRBV21-1; j_gene: TRBJ2-7; abundance: NA; CDR3aa: CASSKVQGLYEQYF; CDR3nt: TGTGCCAGCAGCAAAGTTCAGGGCCTCTACGAGCAGTACTTC
d_gene: TRBD1; len: 17; v_gene: TRBV5-6; j_gene: TRBJ1-4; abundance: NA; CDR3aa: CASSLAGQGATNEKLFF; CDR3nt: TGTGCCAGCAGCTTGGCGGGACAGGGAGCAACTAATGAAAAACTGTTTTTT
d_gene: NA; len: 14; v_gene: TRBV27; j_gene: TRBJ1-2; abundance: NA; CDR3aa: CASSFSSESYGYTF; CDR3nt: TGTGCCAGCAGTTTCTCATCAGAATCCTATGGCTACACCTTC
d_gene: TRBD2; len: 17; v_gene: TRBV2; j_gene: TRBJ2-3; abundance: NA; CDR3aa: CASSETGTNPSTDTQYF; CDR3nt: TGTGCCAGCAGTGAAACCGGGACTAACCCAAGCACAGATACGCAGTATTTT
d_gene: TRBD1; len: 17; v_gene: TRBV5-1; j_gene: TRBJ1-2; abundance: NA; CDR3aa: CASSLAERDRGVYGYTF; CDR3nt: TGCGCCAGCAGCTTGGCCGAACGGGACAGGGGGGTCTATGGCTACACCTTC
d_gene: TRBD1; len: 15; v_gene: TRBV6-4; j_gene: TRBJ2-3; abundance: NA; CDR3aa: CASSDSGTGGGGQYF; CDR3nt: TGTGCCAGCAGTGACTCTGGGACAGGGGGAGGAGGGCAGTATTTT
d_gene: TRBD2; len: 15; v_gene: TRBV6-6; j_gene: TRBJ2-7; abundance: NA; CDR3aa: CASSYSTSGSYEQYF; CDR3nt: TGTGCCAGCAGTTACTCCACTAGCGGGAGCTACGAGCAGTACTTC
d_gene: TRBD1; len: 13; v_gene: TRBV19; j_gene: TRBJ2-7; abundance: NA; CDR3aa: CASSAGTGYEQYF; CDR3nt: TGTGCCAGTAGTGCTGGGACAGGGTACGAGCAGTACTTC
d_gene: TRBD1; len: 14; v_gene: TRBV28; j_gene: TRBJ2-7; abundance: NA; CDR3aa: CASSYTGGSYEQYF; CDR3nt: TGTGCCAGCAGTTACACAGGGGGTTCCTACGAGCAGTACTTC
d_gene: TRBD2; len: 15; v_gene: TRBV5-1; j_gene: TRBJ2-1; abundance: few; CDR3aa: CASSLASGGYNEQFF; CDR3nt: TGCGCCAGCAGCTTGGCTAGCGGGGGCTACAATGAGCAGTTCTTC
d_gene: NA; len: 12; v_gene: TRBV7-9; j_gene: TRBJ2-2; abundance: NA; CDR3aa: CASSLWPGELFF; CDR3nt: TGTGCCAGCAGCTTGTGGCCCGGGGAGCTGTTTTTT
d_gene: TRBD2; len: 18; v_gene: TRBV11-3; j_gene: TRBJ2-1; abundance: NA; CDR3aa: CASSLVGTSGRAYNEQFF; CDR3nt: TGTGCCAGCAGCTTAGTTGGGACTAGCGGGAGGGCCTACAATGAGCAGTTCTTC
d_gene: NA; len: 17; v_gene: TRBV11-2; j_gene: TRBJ2-3; abundance: NA; CDR3aa: CASSLDHRGGPSDTQYF; CDR3nt: TGTGCCAGCAGCTTAGATCATAGGGGGGGCCCCTCAGATACGCAGTATTTT
d_gene: NA; len: 16; v_gene: TRBV4-2; j_gene: TRBJ2-7; abundance: NA; CDR3aa: CASSQEGAGAPTEQYF; CDR3nt: TGTGCCAGCAGCCAAGAGGGGGCAGGGGCCCCAACCGAGCAGTACTTC
d_gene: NA; len: 14; v_gene: TRBV6-5; j_gene: TRBJ1-3; abundance: NA; CDR3aa: CASSFRVYGNTIYF; CDR3nt: TGTGCCAGCAGTTTCAGGGTTTATGGAAACACCATATATTTT
d_gene: TRBD1; len: 14; v_gene: TRBV9; j_gene: TRBJ2-7; abundance: NA; CDR3aa: CASSERDRGDEQYF; CDR3nt: TGTGCCAGCAGTGAACGGGACAGGGGCGACGAGCAGTACTTC
d_gene: TRBD2; len: 12; v_gene: TRBV7-9; j_gene: TRBJ2-5; abundance: NA; CDR3aa: CATAGVQETQYF; CDR3nt: TGTGCCACCGCGGGGGTCCAAGAGACCCAGTACTTC
d_gene: TRBD1; len: 13; v_gene: TRBV28; j_gene: TRBJ1-5; abundance: few; CDR3aa: CAFGTGDDQPQHF; CDR3nt: TGTGCCTTCGGGACAGGGGACGATCAGCCCCAGCATTTT